This TCR beta chain was recovered during a study of control samples from healthy donors and cancer patients. Sequencing used immunoSEQ multiplex PCR; TCRdb keeps in-frame clones, though not all of them. Here the sample spans under 150,000 clones, over 90% being singletons. V gave up 4 bases and J gave up 2 bases, with 2 bases separating them. The CDR3 is made up of 10 amino acids. Germline V gene lookup returns CDR1 SQVTM and CDR2 ANQGSEA. The chain recombines TRBV29-1 with TRBJ1-1, with D unresolved. The TCR was taken from a man under 40 in good health. Sequencing was carried out using blood. The CDR3 loop is CSVVNTEAFF. The DNA of the CDR3 is TGCAGCGTTGTAAACACTGAAGCTTTCTTT.